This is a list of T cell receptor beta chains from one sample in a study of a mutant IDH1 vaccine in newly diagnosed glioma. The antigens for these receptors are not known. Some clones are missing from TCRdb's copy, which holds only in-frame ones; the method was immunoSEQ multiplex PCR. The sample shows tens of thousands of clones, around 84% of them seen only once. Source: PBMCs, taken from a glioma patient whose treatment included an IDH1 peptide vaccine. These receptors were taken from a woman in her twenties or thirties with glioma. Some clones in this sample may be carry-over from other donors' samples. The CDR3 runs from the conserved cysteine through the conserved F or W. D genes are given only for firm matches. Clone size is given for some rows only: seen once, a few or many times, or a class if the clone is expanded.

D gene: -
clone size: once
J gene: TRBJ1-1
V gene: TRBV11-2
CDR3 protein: CASSLRENTEAFF
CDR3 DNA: TGTGCCAGCAGCTTACGGGAGAACACTGAAGCTTTCTTT

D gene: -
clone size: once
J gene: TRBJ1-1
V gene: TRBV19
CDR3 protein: CASSIRGQNTEAFF
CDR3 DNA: TGTGCCAGTAGTATCCGGGGTCAAAACACTGAAGCTTTCTTT

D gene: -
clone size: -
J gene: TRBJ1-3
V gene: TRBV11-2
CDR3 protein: CASSISGGSGNTIYF
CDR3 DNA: TGTGCCAGCAGCATCAGTGGGGGCTCTGGAAACACCATATATTTT

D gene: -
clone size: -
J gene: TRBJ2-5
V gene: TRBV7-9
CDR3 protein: CASSQIAPMRETQYF
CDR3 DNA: TGTGCCAGCAGCCAAATTGCCCCTATGCGGGAGACCCAGTACTTC

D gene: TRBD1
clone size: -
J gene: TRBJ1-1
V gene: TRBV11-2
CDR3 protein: CASSADRGRTRAFF
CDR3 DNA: TGTGCCAGCAGCGCGGACAGGGGGCGCACCCGAGCTTTCTTT

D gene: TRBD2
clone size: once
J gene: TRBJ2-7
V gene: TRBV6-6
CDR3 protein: CASSYPGLESYEQYF
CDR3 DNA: TGTGCCAGCAGTTACCCGGGACTAGAGTCCTACGAGCAGTACTTC

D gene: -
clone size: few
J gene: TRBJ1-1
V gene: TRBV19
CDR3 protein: CAIGGAFNTEAFF
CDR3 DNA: TGTGCCATCGGAGGAGCCTTTAACACTGAAGCTTTCTTT

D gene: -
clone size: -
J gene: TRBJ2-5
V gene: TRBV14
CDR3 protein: CASSQKWAGSYQETQYF
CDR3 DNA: TGTGCCAGCAGCCAAAAGTGGGCAGGCTCGTACCAAGAGACCCAGTACTTC

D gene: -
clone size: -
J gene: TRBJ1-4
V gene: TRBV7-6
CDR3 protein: CASSSIDQGEKLFF
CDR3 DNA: TGTGCCAGCAGCTCCATCGACCAGGGAGAAAAACTGTTTTTT

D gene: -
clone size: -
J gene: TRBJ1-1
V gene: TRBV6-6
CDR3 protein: CASSYSGGPGNTEAFF
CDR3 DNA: TGTGCCAGCAGTTACTCGGGGGGACCCGGGAACACTGAAGCTTTCTTT

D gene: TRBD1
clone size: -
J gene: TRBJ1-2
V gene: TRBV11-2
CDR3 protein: CASRGGLGQGLDYGYTF
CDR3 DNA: TGTGCCAGCAGGGGCGGCCTGGGACAGGGACTTGACTATGGCTACACCTTC

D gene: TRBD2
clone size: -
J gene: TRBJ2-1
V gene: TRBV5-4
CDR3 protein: CASSPGTSGVGEQFF
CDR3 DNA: TGTGCCAGCAGCCCCGGGACTAGCGGTGTGGGTGAGCAGTTCTTC

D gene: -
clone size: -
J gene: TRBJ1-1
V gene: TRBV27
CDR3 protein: CASSIGGTEAFF
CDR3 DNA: TGTGCCAGCAGTATCGGGGGGACTGAAGCTTTCTTT

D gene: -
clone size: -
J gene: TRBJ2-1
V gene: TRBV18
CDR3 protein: CASSTGGDYNEQFF
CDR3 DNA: TGTGCCAGCTCGACGGGCGGAGACTACAATGAGCAGTTCTTC

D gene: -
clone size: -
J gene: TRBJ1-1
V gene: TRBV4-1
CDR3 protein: CASSQRSAGNTEAFF
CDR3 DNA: TGCGCCAGCAGCCAACGGTCGGCGGGAAACACTGAAGCTTTCTTT

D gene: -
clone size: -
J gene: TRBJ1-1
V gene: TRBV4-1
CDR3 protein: CASSQGVTGLGAFF
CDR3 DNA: TGCGCCAGCAGCCAAGGGGTTACGGGACTAGGAGCTTTCTTT

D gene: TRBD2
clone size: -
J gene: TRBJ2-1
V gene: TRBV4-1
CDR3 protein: CASSHQTSGTTYSYNEQFF
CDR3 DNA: TGCGCCAGCAGCCACCAGACTAGCGGGACAACCTACTCCTACAATGAGCAGTTCTTC

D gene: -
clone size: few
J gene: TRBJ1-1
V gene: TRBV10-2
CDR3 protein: CASSGGLGGAFF
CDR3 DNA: TGCGCCAGCAGCGGGGGTCTGGGGGGAGCTTTCTTT

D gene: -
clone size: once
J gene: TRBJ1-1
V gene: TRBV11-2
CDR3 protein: CASSLGGGNTEAFF
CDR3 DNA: TGTGCCAGCAGCTTAGGTGGGGGGAACACTGAAGCTTTCTTT

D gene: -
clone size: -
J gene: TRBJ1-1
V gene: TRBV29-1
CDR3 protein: CSVISVGNTEAFF
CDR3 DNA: TGCAGCGTTATCTCGGTAGGGAACACTGAAGCTTTCTTT

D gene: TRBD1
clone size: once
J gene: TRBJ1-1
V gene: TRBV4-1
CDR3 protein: CASSQDPGQVLGAFF
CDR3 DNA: TGCGCCAGCAGCCAAGACCCGGGACAGGTCCTCGGAGCTTTCTTT

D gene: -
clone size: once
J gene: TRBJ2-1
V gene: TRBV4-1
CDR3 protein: CASSHTLGGYNEQFF
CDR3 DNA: TGCGCCAGCAGCCATACCTTGGGGGGCTACAATGAGCAGTTCTTC

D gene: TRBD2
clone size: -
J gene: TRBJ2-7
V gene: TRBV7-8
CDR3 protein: CASRLTSGSHEQYF
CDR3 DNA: TGTGCCAGCAGACTGACTAGCGGGTCTCACGAGCAGTACTTC

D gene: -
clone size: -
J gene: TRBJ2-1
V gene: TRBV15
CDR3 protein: CATSRAEGEGYNEQFF
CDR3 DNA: TGTGCCACCAGCAGAGCGGAAGGCGAGGGATACAATGAGCAGTTCTTC

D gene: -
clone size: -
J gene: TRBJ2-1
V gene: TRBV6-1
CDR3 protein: CASSEPRGSSYNEQFF
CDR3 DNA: TGTGCCAGCAGTGAACCCCGGGGAAGCTCCTACAATGAGCAGTTCTTC

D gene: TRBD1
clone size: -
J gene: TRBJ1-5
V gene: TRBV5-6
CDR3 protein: CASSTGTGGYSNQPQHF
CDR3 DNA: TGTGCCAGCAGCACCGGGACAGGGGGCTATAGCAATCAGCCCCAGCATTTT

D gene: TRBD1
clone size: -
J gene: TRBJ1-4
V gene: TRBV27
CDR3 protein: CASSLGQASATNEKLFF
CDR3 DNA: TGTGCCAGCAGTCTCGGACAGGCCTCTGCAACTAATGAAAAACTGTTTTTT

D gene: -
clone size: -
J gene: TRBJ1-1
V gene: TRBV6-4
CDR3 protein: CAIRDAENTEAFF
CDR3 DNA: TGTGCCATTCGGGACGCGGAGAACACTGAAGCTTTCTTT

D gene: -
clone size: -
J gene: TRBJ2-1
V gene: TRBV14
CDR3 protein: CASSPGSHNEQFF
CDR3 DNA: TGTGCCAGCAGCCCTGGGAGCCACAATGAGCAGTTCTTC

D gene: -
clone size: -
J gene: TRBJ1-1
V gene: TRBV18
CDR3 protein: CASSPDSTWEGKAFF
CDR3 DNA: TGTGCCAGCTCACCAGATTCGACTTGGGAGGGGAAAGCTTTCTTT

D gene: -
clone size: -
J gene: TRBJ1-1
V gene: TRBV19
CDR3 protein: CASSIGWDTEAFF
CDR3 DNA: TGTGCCAGTAGTATAGGCTGGGACACTGAAGCTTTCTTT

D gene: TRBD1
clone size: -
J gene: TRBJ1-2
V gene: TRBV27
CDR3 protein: CASSLSTTGGNGYTF
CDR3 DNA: TGTGCCAGCAGTTTATCAACGACAGGGGGGAATGGCTACACCTTC

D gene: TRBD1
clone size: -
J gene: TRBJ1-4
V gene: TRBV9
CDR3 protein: CASSASGTGSEKLFF
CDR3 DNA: TGTGCCAGCAGCGCCTCCGGGACAGGGAGTGAAAAACTGTTTTTT